One and the same sample provided the 25 T cell receptor beta chains below, sequenced in a study of blood T cells in healthy people across ages. PCR was performed a second time for roughly 7 to 12 cycles using a sample-barcoded 5' primer and a J-beta primer mix. MiXCR, applied by TCRdb to the 5' RACE reads, yields one record per CDR3 protein. The table records about 650,000 distinct CDR3 sequences, around 32% of them present only once. The sample comprised blood. These receptors were taken from a woman aged 80 or older in good health.

About this clonotype itself: A junction boundary mismatches the germline segment, possibly from a read error. This chain connects TRBV20-1 to TRBJ2-1; the match to TRBD2 covers 14 bases. CDR3 length: 15 amino acids. Germline assignment: CDR1 DFQATT and CDR2 SNEGSKA (reference sequence). The CDR3 DNA is TGCAGTGCTAGCCCGACTAGCGGGGGGGACAATAAGCAGCTCTTC. It encodes CSASPTSGGDNKQLF.

This sequence joins TRBV5-5 and TRBJ1-1; D is possibly TRBD1 (5 bases). The CDR3 loop spans 15 amino acids. V lost 7 bases, J lost 7 bases, and 23 bases lay in between. Germline CDR1 SGHKS, CDR2 YYEKEE (reference sequence). The CDR3: CASGWGVMSGDEAFF. The CDR3 DNA is TGTGCCAGCGGCTGGGGGGTGATGTCTGGGGATGAAGCTTTCTTT.

The rearrangement joins TRBV10-1 to TRBJ2-1, with 9 bases identical to TRBD2. Germline-derived CDR1 and CDR2 are WNHNN and SYGVQD (reference sequence). This CDR3 is 13 amino acids long. The junction had 9 bases not matched to a gene; V was cut back by 9 bases and J by 9 bases. Written as DNA, the CDR3 is TGCGCCAGTAGCGGGAGAGGTGGAGGTGAGCAGTTCTTC. It encodes CASSGRGGGEQFF.

In this sample, this clonotype turned up many times. The chain combines TRBV20-1 with TRBJ2-5; 8 bases agree with TRBD1. Germline CDR1 and CDR2: DFQATT and SNEGSKA (reference sequence). This CDR3 has 13 residues. V shed 0 bases, J shed 4 bases, and the junction held 1 base outside the gene matches. CDR3 nucleotides: TGCAGTGCTAGAGAGACAGGGGTAGAGACCCAGTACTTC. Translated, it gives CSARETGVETQYF.

V gene TRBV10-3 combines with J gene TRBJ1-1, with TRBD1 as a possible D gene (5 bases). This CDR3 region has 13 residues. The germline V gene has CDR1 ENHRY and CDR2 SYGVKD. Deletions cut 5 bases from V and 6 bases from J, with 13 bases between. CDR3 nucleotide sequence: TGTGCCATCAGTACTTTTGGAGGGGCTGAAGCTTTCTTT. Encoded protein: CAISTFGGAEAFF.

This clonotype was seen many times. CDR3: CASSPAGGGITDTQYF. The CDR3 nucleotides are TGTGCCAGCTCCCCAGCCGGCGGGGGGATCACAGATACGCAGTATTTT. The rearrangement uses TRBV18 and TRBJ2-3; TRBD2 agrees at 8 bases. The CDR3 totals 16 residues. In germline, CDR1 is KGHSH, CDR2 LQKENI. The ends lost 6 bases at V and 2 bases at J; junction bases unmatched: 10.

This clonotype has at least ten counts. The chain links TRBV7-2 to TRBJ2-6; D possibly uses TRBD1 or TRBD2 (6 bases each). CDR1 SGHTA and CDR2 FQGNSA come from the germline V gene. The CDR3 covers 17 residues. Trimming left V 0 bases short and J 1 base short, with 10 bases between. The DNA of the CDR3 is TGTGCCAGCAGCTTAGCGGGGGGCTTTTCTGGGGCCAACGTCCTGACTTTC. Its protein is CASSLAGGFSGANVLTF. The whole variable domain, filled in from reference TRBV7-2 and TRBJ2-6, reads GAGVSQSPSNKVTEKGKDVELRCDPISGHTALYWYRQSLGQGLEFLIYFQGNSAPDKSGLPSDRFSAERTGGSVSTLTIQRTQQEDSAVYLCASSLAGGFSGANVLTFGAGSRLTVL.

This clonotype was detected many times. The chain is built from TRBV18 and TRBJ2-1, with no clear D. V dropped 4 bases and J dropped 0 bases, with 4 bases sitting between them. The CDR3 contains 13 residues. Per the germline V gene, CDR1 is KGHSH and CDR2 is LQKENI. In DNA form, the CDR3 reads TGTGCCAGCTCACAAAGCTCCTACAATGAGCAGTTCTTC. This translates into CASSQSSYNEQFF.

Only a few counts were recorded for this clonotype. This chain joins TRBV3-1 and TRBJ1-1; 10 bases align to TRBD1. V gave up 3 bases and J gave up 2 bases; unmatched junction bases: 0. Germline V lookup: CDR1 LGHDT, CDR2 YNNKEL (reference sequence). CDR3 length: 14 amino acids. As DNA, the CDR3 is TGTGCCAGCAGCCAGACAGGGGGCAACACTGAAGCTTTCTTT. As protein: CASSQTGGNTEAFF.

This clonotype was counted at least ten times. V gene TRBV24-1 combines with J gene TRBJ2-5, with D hard to call. The germline gives CDR1 KGHDR, CDR2 SFDVKD. This CDR3 is 15 amino acids long. The V and J ends lost 4 bases and 4 bases respectively, with 15 bases between them. This CDR3 is CATSEGWSLGETQYF. CDR3 in DNA: TGTGCCACCAGTGAGGGTTGGAGCTTAGGAGAGACCCAGTACTTC.

This clonotype showed up many times. The gene calls are TRBV29-1 and TRBJ2-1; TRBD2 agrees at 12 bases. With 6 bases clipped from V and 10 bases from J, the junction kept 7 bases outside the gene matches. The CDR3 loop spans 13 amino acids. Germline CDR1 is SQVTM and CDR2 is ANQGSEA. The CDR3 is CSVARLAGVEQFF. The CDR3, as DNA: TGCAGCGTCGCCCGACTAGCGGGGGTAGAGCAGTTCTTC.

This clonotype was observed at least ten times. This sequence joins TRBV2 and TRBJ2-5; 10 bases agree with TRBD2. Germline CDR1 and CDR2: SNHLY and FYNNEI. There are 15 residues in the CDR3. V lost 7 bases and J lost 2; bases outside the gene matches: 7. In DNA form, the CDR3 reads TGTGCCAGCACTGCTAGCGGGGGCCCTCAAGAGACCCAGTACTTC. Its protein is CASTASGGPQETQYF.

Ten or more counts support this clonotype. This chain joins TRBV7-6 and TRBJ2-2; D unclear. The CDR3 extends over 12 amino acids. Germline loops: CDR1 SGHVS, CDR2 FNYEAQ. Trimming shortened V by 4 bases and J by 5 bases, and 5 bases separated the two germline ends. The CDR3 loop is CASSSHTGELFF. The CDR3 DNA sequence: TGTGCCAGCAGCTCGCATACCGGGGAGCTGTTTTTT. The full variable domain, completed using reference TRBV7-6 and TRBJ2-2, is GAGVSQSPRYKVTKRGQDVALRCDPISGHVSLYWYRQALGQGPEFLTYFNYEAQQDKSGLPNDRFSAERPEGSISTLTIQRTEQRDSAMYRCASSSHTGELFFGEGSRLTVL.

V is TRBV28 and J is TRBJ1-5; D may be TRBD1 (6 bases). Germline-derived CDR1 and CDR2 are MDHEN and SYDVKM. This CDR3 spans 14 amino acids. Trimming cost V 10 bases and J 1 base, with 14 bases left between them. The CDR3, as DNA: TGTGCCAACCAGGGGCCTGGGAGCAATCAGCCCCAGCATTTT. Protein: CANQGPGSNQPQHF.

This clonotype was seen many times. The V call is TRBV3-1, the J call TRBJ2-1, with TRBD1 as a possible D gene (7 bases). The V end lost 1 base, the J end lost 9 bases, and 19 bases lay between the germline ends. The length of the CDR3 is 16 residues. The V gene's germline CDR1 is LGHDT and CDR2 YNNKEL (reference sequence). CDR3 nucleotide sequence: TGTGCCAGCAGCCAAGGTGGGGGCAGGGGGGAGAGTGAGCAGTTCTTC. Protein: CASSQGGGRGESEQFF.

This sequence joins TRBV19 and TRBJ1-6, with a weak D call TRBD1 (5 bases). Germline loops: CDR1 LNHDA, CDR2 SQIVND (reference sequence). The CDR3 has 14 residues. Trimming took 7 bases from V and 9 from J, leaving 16 bases between them. The CDR3 region is CASKMRDGLSPLHF. For the CDR3, the DNA is TGTGCCAGTAAAATGCGGGACGGGCTTTCACCCCTCCACTTT.

This clonotype was observed at least ten times. This chain joins TRBV20-1 and TRBJ2-4; D possibly corresponds to TRBD1 (5 bases). This CDR3 contains 12 residues. The ends were cut back, 0 bases at V and 15 bases at J, with 15 bases in the middle. Per the germline V gene, CDR1 is DFQATT and CDR2 is SNEGSKA (reference sequence). The CDR3 sequence: CSARDPLGPGYF. The CDR3 bases are TGCAGTGCTAGAGATCCTCTGGGGCCAGGGTACTTC.

This clonotype has a single count. With a much larger clone just one base away, this may be a read error. V gene TRBV5-1 combines with J gene TRBJ2-3, with D possibly being TRBD2 (6 bases). Trimming pared 4 bases from V and 10 bases from J, leaving 19 bases between. The V gene's germline CDR1 is SGHRS and CDR2 YFSETQ. This CDR3 region has 14 residues. This CDR3 is CASSVALPGDAQYF. CDR3 coding DNA: TGCGCCAGCAGCGTGGCCCTACCGGGGGATGCGCAGTATTTT.

This clonotype was seen repeatedly, ten times or more. The chain links TRBV29-1 to TRBJ2-7; 7 bases are shared with TRBD1. V dropped 6 bases and J dropped 1; count of bases not matched to a gene: 12. CDR1 is SQVTM and CDR2 is ANQGSEA in the germline V gene. This CDR3 comprises 15 residues. The CDR3 nucleotides read TGCAGCGTCCCTAGGACAGGATCAGCATCCTACGAGCAGTACTTC. This sequence encodes CSVPRTGSASYEQYF.

This clonotype was counted between two and nine times. The chain joins TRBV12-3 or TRBV12-4 to TRBJ1-1; 7 nucleotides agree with TRBD1. After removal of 4 bases from V and 5 bases from J, the junction contained 4 bases not matched to a gene. The CDR3 runs 13 residues. The CDR3 region has the DNA TGTGCCAGCAGTTCAAAGACAGGGACTGAAGCTTTCTTT. Translating gives CASSSKTGTEAFF.

Many counts were recorded for this clonotype. The genes are TRBV7-9 and TRBJ1-1; 9 bases map to TRBD1. Germline V gives CDR1 SEHNR, CDR2 FQNEAQ (reference sequence). The CDR3 totals 14 residues. V lost 6 bases to trimming and J lost 6 bases; unmatched junction nucleotides: 8. The CDR3 region is CASSSTWTGAEAFF. The DNA of the CDR3 is TGTGCCAGCAGTTCTACCTGGACAGGGGCTGAAGCTTTCTTT.

This clonotype was observed many times. CDR3 nucleotides: TGCGCCAGCAGCTTGCAGGGTAACAATGAGCAGTTCTTC. Protein sequence: CASSLQGNNEQFF. The chain uses TRBV5-1 and TRBJ2-1, with D possibly TRBD1 on 5 matching bases. Germline values: CDR1 SGHRS, CDR2 YFSETQ. This CDR3 has 13 amino acids. Trimming shortened V by 1 base and J by 5 bases, and 7 bases separated the two germline ends.

The J gene is TRBJ1-2, the V gene TRBV5-4, with D perhaps matching TRBD1 (6 bases). CDR1 is SGHNT, CDR2 YYREEE, per germline (reference sequence). The ends were cut back, 4 bases at V and 6 bases at J, with 25 bases in the middle. The CDR3 spans 17 residues. The CDR3 loop is CASSTTDRTRLRDGYTF. The CDR3 DNA reads TGTGCCAGCAGCACAACAGACAGGACGAGGCTTCGGGATGGCTACACCTTC.

The CDR3 protein is CAISEMGGLSYNEQFF. In nucleotides, the CDR3 is TGTGCCATCAGTGAGATGGGGGGGTTGAGCTACAATGAGCAGTTCTTC. The rearrangement joins TRBV10-3 to TRBJ2-1; 7 bases match TRBD2. The CDR3 consists of 16 residues. Per the germline V gene, CDR1 is ENHRY and CDR2 is SYGVKD. J lost 3 bases, V lost 2 bases, and 7 bases had no gene match.

At least ten counts were recorded for this clonotype. The chain has TRBV6-6 and TRBJ1-6, with no clear D. The V end lost 2 bases, the J end lost 5 bases, and 7 bases lay between the germline ends. Germline V gene lookup returns CDR1 MNHNY and CDR2 SVGAGI (reference sequence). CDR3 size: 14 residues. The CDR3 sequence is CASSYAGDNSPLHF. In nucleotides, the CDR3 is TGTGCCAGCAGTTACGCCGGTGATAATTCACCCCTCCACTTT.